These 18 T cell receptor beta chains came from one sample sequenced in a study of blood T cell repertoires in COVID-19. Sequenced by immunoSEQ multiplex PCR; TCRdb stores in-frame clones only, minus some. This table has about 190,000 clones, 83% appearing once. The material sequenced was peripheral blood. Every receptor here comes from a man aged 50-60 years with active or convalescent COVID-19.

The gene calls are TRBV25-1 and TRBJ1-2; D not resolved. CDR3 length equals 12 residues. Deletions cut 3 bases from V and 8 bases from J, with 10 bases between. Germline CDR1 is MGHDK and CDR2 is SYGVNS. Written as DNA, the CDR3 is TGTGCCAGCAGTGATTCGCCCAGGGGCTACACCTTC. Its protein is CASSDSPRGYTF.

J is TRBJ2-5 and V is TRBV7-2; 8 bases are a match to TRBD1. The germline CDR1 and CDR2 sequences are SGHTA and FQGNSA. The CDR3 sequence is 15 residues long. With V trimmed by 7 bases and J by 5 bases, 12 bases remained unmatched. The CDR3 region is CASTPDRARRETQYF. CDR3 coding DNA: TGTGCCAGCACCCCGGACAGGGCAAGACGCGAGACCCAGTACTTC.

This rearrangement joins TRBV10-2 to TRBJ1-5; D uncertain. V lost 2 bases to trimming and J lost 4 bases, with 9 bases between them. Germline CDR1 is WSHSY and CDR2 is SAAADI. This CDR3 contains 14 residues. The CDR3 DNA sequence: TGCGCCAGCAGTGAGCTCGGACTAAATCAGCCCCAGCATTTT. Translating it yields CASSELGLNQPQHF.

This chain joins TRBV27 and TRBJ1-6; 7 bases match TRBD1. V gave up 6 bases and J gave up 2 bases; unmatched junction bases: 13. CDR3 length: 18 residues. Germline loops: CDR1 MNHEY, CDR2 SMNVEV (reference sequence). The CDR3 region is CASSKVKTTGAYNSPLHF. CDR3 bases: TGTGCCAGCAGCAAGGTCAAGACTACAGGGGCCTATAATTCACCCCTCCACTTT.

This rearrangement joins TRBV5-1 to TRBJ2-2, with TRBD1 matching over 11 bases. The length of the CDR3 is 19 residues. The junction had 7 bases not matched to a gene; V was cut back by 0 bases and J by 0 bases. From germline, CDR1 is SGHRS and CDR2 YFSETQ. Written as DNA, the CDR3 is TGCGCCAGCAGCTTGGCAGGACAGGGGGCCTGGTCGAACACCGGGGAGCTGTTTTTT. This codes for CASSLAGQGAWSNTGELFF.

The rearrangement uses TRBV30 and TRBJ1-1, with D maybe TRBD1 (6 bases). CDR1 and CDR2 from the germline V gene are GTSNPN and SVGIG (reference sequence). The CDR3 covers 16 residues. Trimming removed 2 bases at V and 0 bases at J, with 16 bases between. CDR3 in amino acids: CAWSRTQGRVNTEAFF. The CDR3 DNA sequence: TGTGCCTGGAGTCGGACACAGGGAAGGGTGAACACTGAAGCTTTCTTT.

This clone has more than one count but fewer than ten. V gene TRBV6-6 combines with J gene TRBJ2-5, with TRBD1 matching 7 bases. The CDR3 consists of 14 residues. V was pared by 5 bases and J by 3 bases, with 6 bases of the junction left unmatched. Germline V CDR1 and CDR2: MNHNY, SVGAGI (reference sequence). CDR3 in amino acids: CASSTHRGEETQYF. The DNA of the CDR3 is TGTGCCAGCAGTACCCACAGGGGAGAAGAGACCCAGTACTTC.

The V gene is TRBV7-2, the J gene TRBJ1-5, with 9 bases identical to TRBD1. This CDR3 has 16 amino acids. CDR1 SGHTA and CDR2 FQGNSA come from the germline V gene. The junction had 6 bases not matched to a gene; V was cut back by 0 bases and J by 6 bases. CDR3 amino acids: CASSLAQGQGGQPQHF. In DNA form, the CDR3 reads TGTGCCAGCAGCTTAGCGCAGGGACAGGGAGGTCAGCCCCAGCATTTT.

This chain joins TRBV7-2 and TRBJ2-3; 7 bases match TRBD2. The CDR3 is 15 residues long. With 4 bases clipped from V and 1 base from J, the junction kept 5 bases outside the gene matches. Germline V CDR1 and CDR2: SGHTA, FQGNSA. The chain's CDR3 is CASSSQAGRTDTQYF. The CDR3 DNA follows: TGTGCCAGCAGCTCCCAAGCGGGACGCACAGATACGCAGTATTTT.

The chain combines TRBV10-1 with TRBJ2-1, with 11 bases lining up with TRBD2. The V and J ends lost 4 bases and 7 bases, in that order; junction bases with no gene match: 0. Germline CDR1 reads WNHNN; CDR2 reads SYGVQD (reference sequence). The CDR3 has 13 residues. The CDR3 sequence is CASSASGRNEQFF. The CDR3 nucleotides read TGCGCCAGCAGTGCTAGCGGGAGGAATGAGCAGTTCTTC.

This clone was seen once. This chain joins TRBV27 and TRBJ2-5; 11 bases are a match to TRBD1. Germline V CDR1 and CDR2: MNHEY, SMNVEV (reference sequence). Losses at the gene ends were 3 bases for V and 7 bases for J; bases not matched to a gene: 10. The CDR3 contains 16 residues. CDR3 residues: CASSLVGTGGPRTQYF. The CDR3 DNA follows: TGTGCCAGCAGTTTGGTCGGGACAGGGGGACCCCGGACCCAGTACTTC.

This chain links TRBV28 with TRBJ1-6, with no clear D. The CDR3 is 12 residues long. The V and J ends lost 7 bases and 7 bases respectively, with 8 bases between them. Germline CDR1 reads MDHEN; CDR2 reads SYDVKM. The CDR3 nucleotides read TGTGCCAGCACCACTTCGAATTCACCCCTCCACTTT. Its protein is CASTTSNSPLHF. The entire variable domain, with the rest obtained from reference TRBV28 and TRBJ1-6, is as follows: DVKVTQSSRYLVKRTGEKVFLECVQDMDHENMFWYRQDPGLGLRLIYFSYDVKMKEKGDIPEGYSVSREKKERFSLILESASTNQTSMYLCASTTSNSPLHFGNGTRLTVT.

J is TRBJ2-5 and V is TRBV7-9; a weak D match, TRBD2 (5 bases). Germline loops: CDR1 SEHNR, CDR2 FQNEAQ (reference sequence). This CDR3 contains 14 residues. V lost 8 bases, J lost 7 bases, and 20 bases lay in between. The CDR3 loop reads CASLTAGGKGTQYF. As DNA, the CDR3 is TGTGCCAGCCTAACGGCCGGAGGTAAAGGGACCCAGTACTTC.

This rearrangement joins TRBV13 to TRBJ1-1; D gene unclear. The germline V and J ends were trimmed by 5 bases and 1 base, with 14 bases remaining between them. Germline CDR1 and CDR2: PRHDT and FYEKMQ (reference sequence). The CDR3 spans 15 residues. This CDR3 is CASSLNRGGNTEAFF. CDR3 bases: TGTGCCAGCAGCCTAAATCGAGGAGGGAACACTGAAGCTTTCTTT.

The DNA for the CDR3 is TGTGCCAGCAGTTACTCCGCCACAGACGCCAAAAACATTCAGTACTTC. This gives the protein CASSYSATDAKNIQYF. The V and J genes are TRBV6-5 and TRBJ2-4; D remains unclear. Germline V gene lookup returns CDR1 MNHEY and CDR2 SVGAGI. The V end was cut by 0 bases, the J end by 1 base, with 10 bases between. This CDR3 comprises 16 residues.

This clone was observed a single time. The chain joins TRBV12-5 to TRBJ1-3; TRBD1 matches at 11 bases. The CDR3 spans 15 residues. Germline-derived CDR1 and CDR2 are LGHNT and FRNRAP. Germline trimming cut 6 bases from V and 6 bases from J; bases unmatched to any gene: 7. In DNA form, the CDR3 reads TGTGCTAGTGGCCGGACGGGACAGGGGGAAAACACCATATATTTT. Its protein is CASGRTGQGENTIYF.

The chain joins TRBV15 to TRBJ2-7; 7 positions match TRBD1. Germline loops: CDR1 LNHNV, CDR2 YYDKDF (reference sequence). V was clipped by 0 bases and J by 3 bases; unmatched bases: 5. The CDR3 loop spans 15 amino acids. CDR3 region: CATSRDVNRGYEQYF. The CDR3 bases are TGTGCCACCAGCAGAGACGTCAACAGGGGCTACGAGCAGTACTTC.

The genes are TRBV11-3 and TRBJ2-7; 7 nucleotides align to TRBD1. CDR1 SGHNT and CDR2 YENEEA come from the germline V gene. The CDR3 runs 17 residues. J gave up 5 bases and V 3 bases, and 16 bases lay outside the gene matches. In DNA form, the CDR3 reads TGTGCCAGCAGCTTGGGTCCACAGGGGATAGGGGAACACGAGCAGTACTTC. Protein sequence: CASSLGPQGIGEHEQYF.